Listed here are 3 T cell receptor beta chains from one sample, sequenced in a study of T cells in Graves' hyperthyroidism and ophthalmopathy. TCR beta CDR3 sequences were amplified from RNA transcripts. The primer set for the first-round RT-PCR of the TCR CDR3 was HTBI. MiXCR, run by TCRdb on the multiplex PCR reads, gives a single entry per CDR3 protein. The sample records 450,000 to 600,000 distinct CDR3 sequences, just under 20% being singletons. The sequenced material came from blood. All receptors come from a man in his forties with Graves' ophthalmopathy.

This clonotype was seen at least ten times. This chain connects TRBV13 to TRBJ1-1; D gene unclear. Germline CDR1 is PRHDT and CDR2 is FYEKMQ (reference sequence). This CDR3 is built from 11 residues. Trimming cost V 4 bases and J 7 bases, with 7 bases left between them. Here the CDR3 DNA reads TGTGCCAGCAGCTCAGTCGGTGAAGCTTTCTTT. It is translated as CASSSVGEAFF.

This chain links TRBV5-4 with TRBJ2-7; TRBD2 agrees at 9 bases. J gave up 4 bases and V 0 bases, and 8 bases lay outside the gene matches. The length of the CDR3 is 16 residues. Germline loops: CDR1 SGHNT, CDR2 YYREEE (reference sequence). The CDR3 DNA reads TGTGCCAGCAGCTTGGAGGGAGCGGGAGGACCTTACGAGCAGTACTTC. Protein: CASSLEGAGGPYEQYF. Looking up the rest from reference TRBV5-4 and TRBJ2-7 gives the full variable domain: ETGVTQSPTHLIKTRGQQVTLRCSSQSGHNTVSWYQQALGQGPQFIFQYYREEENGRGNFPPRFSGLQFPNYSSELNVNALELDDSALYLCASSLEGAGGPYEQYFGPGTRLTVT.

This clonotype was observed at least ten times. J is TRBJ2-5 and V is TRBV30; D gene ambiguous. This CDR3 has 13 residues. Trimming took 2 bases from V and 1 from J, leaving 8 bases between them. CDR1 GTSNPN and CDR2 SVGIG come from the germline V gene (reference sequence). As DNA, the CDR3 is TGTGCCTGGAGTCAGAAGCGCCAAGAGACCCAGTACTTC. Translated, it gives CAWSQKRQETQYF.